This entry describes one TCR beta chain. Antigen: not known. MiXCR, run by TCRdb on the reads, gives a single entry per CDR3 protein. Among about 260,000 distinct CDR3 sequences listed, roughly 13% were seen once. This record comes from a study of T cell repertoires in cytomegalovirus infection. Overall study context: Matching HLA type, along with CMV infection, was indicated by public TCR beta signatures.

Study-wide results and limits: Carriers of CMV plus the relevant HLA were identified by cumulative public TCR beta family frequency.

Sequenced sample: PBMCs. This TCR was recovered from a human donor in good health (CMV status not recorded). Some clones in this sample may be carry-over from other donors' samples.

The CDR3, as DNA: TGTGCCAGCAGTTACGACGGACTGGAGAGCAACTTCTTC. Amino acids: CASSYDGLESNFF. This rearrangement joins TRBV6-2 or TRBV6-3 to TRBJ2-1; a possible D gene is TRBD2 (5 bases). This CDR3 contains 13 residues. The germline V and J ends were trimmed by 2 bases and 16 bases, with 18 bases remaining between them. Germline values: CDR1 MNHEY, CDR2 SVGEGT.